These 16 T cell receptor beta chains share one sample of origin, sequenced in a study of OX40 agonist ivuxolimab in advanced cancers. Profiled with immunoSEQ multiplex PCR; TCRdb holds only in-frame clones, not every one. Of 50,000 or so clones in the sample, 70% to 90% were seen once. This specimen was CD4+ or CD8+ T cells sorted from blood, taken in a trial of the OX40 agonist ivuxolimab. These receptors originate from an adult with an advanced solid tumor such as melanoma, head and neck, liver or kidney cancer.

This clone was observed once. The V call is TRBV19, the J call TRBJ1-5; TRBD1 aligns across 10 bases. This CDR3 is 16 amino acids long. Germline values: CDR1 LNHDA, CDR2 SQIVND (reference sequence). V was pared by 3 bases and J by 3 bases, with 5 bases of the junction left unmatched. CDR3 bases: TGTGCCAGTAGTATGGCGACAGGGGGCTTCAATCAGCCCCAGCATTTT. It is translated as CASSMATGGFNQPQHF.

V gene TRBV29-1 combines with J gene TRBJ2-7; 9 bases match TRBD2. The germline V gene encodes CDR1 SQVTM and CDR2 ANQGSEA. Unmatched junction bases numbered 2, after V lost 2 bases and J lost 12 bases. CDR3 length equals 10 residues. Here the CDR3 DNA reads TGCAGCGTTGAAAGCGGGGGGCGGTACTTC. The encoded protein is CSVESGGRYF.

The chain links TRBV7-7 to TRBJ2-5; no definite D call. The V end lost 5 bases, the J end lost 2 bases, and 12 bases lay between the germline ends. The CDR3 length is 14 residues. Germline CDR1 reads SSHAT; CDR2 reads FNYEAQ (reference sequence). The CDR3 DNA reads TGTGCCAGCAGCCTAGGGCGGAGTCAAGAGACCCAGTACTTC. This encodes CASSLGRSQETQYF.

This chain connects TRBV7-9 to TRBJ2-2; unclear D gene. Per the germline V gene, CDR1 is SEHNR and CDR2 is FQNEAQ (reference sequence). CDR3 length: 13 residues. The ends were cut back, 6 bases at V and 7 bases at J, with 12 bases in the middle. The CDR3, as DNA: TGTGCCAGCAGATTAATGGGCGTCGGGGAGCTGTTTTTT. It translates to CASRLMGVGELFF. Variable domain in full (rest from reference TRBV7-9 and TRBJ2-2): DTGVSQNPRHKITKRGQNVTFRCDPISEHNRLYWYRQTLGQGPEFLTYFQNEAQLEKSRLLSDRFSAERPKGSFSTLEIQRTEQGDSAMYLCASRLMGVGELFFGEGSRLTVL.

The rearrangement joins TRBV12-5 to TRBJ1-1; 7 positions match TRBD1. Germline assignment: CDR1 LGHNT and CDR2 FRNRAP. The CDR3 runs 15 residues. The V segment lost 1 base and the J segment 2 bases; nucleotides outside the gene matches: 4. The CDR3 sequence: CASGLGTGSNTEAFF. The CDR3 DNA sequence: TGTGCTAGTGGTTTGGGGACAGGCAGTAACACTGAAGCTTTCTTT.

V usage is TRBV11-3 and J usage is TRBJ2-3; D possibly corresponds to TRBD2 (6 bases). Germline V gene lookup returns CDR1 SGHNT and CDR2 YENEEA. The CDR3 is 14 residues long. With 5 bases removed from V and 4 bases from J, the gap between germline ends came to 13 bases. CDR3 bases: TGTGCCAGCAGCACCCGGGGAGGCGCAGATACGCAGTATTTT. Protein sequence: CASSTRGGADTQYF.

The V and J genes are TRBV5-1 and TRBJ2-4; TRBD1 is a possible D gene (6 bases). The CDR3 has 14 amino acids. Germline values: CDR1 SGHRS, CDR2 YFSETQ. The V end was cut by 4 bases, the J end by 7 bases, with 15 bases between. The CDR3 sequence: CASSAQGRGNIQYF. CDR3 nucleotide sequence: TGCGCCAGCAGCGCCCAGGGGAGAGGGAACATTCAGTACTTC.

This chain links TRBV21-1 with TRBJ2-4; the table's TRBD1 call for D was not verified on the DNA. TRBV21-1 constitutes a pseudogene. CDR3 length: 15 amino acids. The DNA for the CDR3 is TGTGCCAGCACCAACCTAACAGGGCCAAAAAACATTCAGTACTTC. It translates to CASTNLTGPKNIQYF.

The chain uses TRBV19 and TRBJ2-2, with D unclear. Per germline, CDR1 LNHDA and CDR2 SQIVND (reference sequence). The CDR3 sequence is 14 residues long. V dropped 3 bases and J dropped 1 base, with 6 bases sitting between them. The CDR3 nucleotides read TGTGCCAGTAGTATGTCCCTGAACACCGGGGAGCTGTTTTTT. Translated, it gives CASSMSLNTGELFF.

The chain recombines TRBV6-5 with TRBJ2-3; no firm D call. There are 15 residues in the CDR3. With 3 bases removed from V and 3 bases from J, the gap between germline ends came to 13 bases. CDR1 is MNHEY, CDR2 SVGAGI, per germline. Here the CDR3 reads CASSYSWGGTDTQYF. The CDR3 DNA is TGTGCCAGCAGTTATTCGTGGGGTGGAACAGATACGCAGTATTTT.

The chain joins TRBV11-2 to TRBJ1-5; possible D gene TRBD1, 5 bases. Germline assignment: CDR1 SGHAT and CDR2 FQNNGV. This CDR3 spans 14 amino acids. Trimming left V 4 bases short and J 4 bases short, with 11 bases between. This chain's CDR3 is CASSSDSFNQPQHF. CDR3 nucleotides: TGTGCCAGCAGCTCAGACAGTTTTAATCAGCCCCAGCATTTT.

With respect to this clone: A junction end diverges from the germline sequence, so it may reflect a read error. The V and J genes are TRBV6-6 and TRBJ1-1; 7 positions agree with TRBD1. This CDR3 is 14 amino acids long. Germline CDR1 reads MNHNY; CDR2 reads SVGAGI (reference sequence). The CDR3 spells CASSSERTGTEVFF. As DNA, the CDR3 is TGTGCCAGCAGTTCGGAACGGACAGGCACTGAAGTTTTCTTT.

This clone was seen only a few times. The chain is built from TRBV19 and TRBJ1-1, with D maybe TRBD1 (6 bases). V was clipped by 5 bases and J by 8 bases, with 15 bases between them. In germline, CDR1 is LNHDA, CDR2 SQIVND (reference sequence). This CDR3 has 13 amino acids. The CDR3, as DNA: TGTGCCAGTAGTCTTGGAGGGGGTTTCGAAGCTTTCTTT. Translating gives CASSLGGGFEAFF. The full variable domain, completed using reference TRBV19 and TRBJ1-1, is DGGITQSPKYLFRKEGQNVTLSCEQNLNHDAMYWYRQDPGQGLRLIYYSQIVNDFQKGDIAEGYSVSREKKESFPLTVTSAQKNPTAFYLCASSLGGGFEAFFGQGTRLTVV.

This chain joins TRBV7-2 and TRBJ2-5; D not certain. V was trimmed by 1 base and J by 2 bases, leaving 8 bases between them. The germline V gene has CDR1 SGHTA and CDR2 FQGNSA. The CDR3 is made up of 14 amino acids. The CDR3 reads CASSLGGIQETQYF. CDR3 in DNA: TGTGCCAGCAGCTTAGGGGGAATACAAGAGACCCAGTACTTC.

This sequence joins TRBV5-4 and TRBJ1-2, with unresolved D. The CDR3 runs 14 residues. V was cut by 0 bases and J by 4 bases, with 10 bases left in between. Germline V gene lookup returns CDR1 SGHNT and CDR2 YYREEE (reference sequence). As DNA, the CDR3 is TGTGCCAGCAGCTTGGCCATCGCCACCTATGGCTACACCTTC. This sequence encodes CASSLAIATYGYTF.

V and J are TRBV6-4 and TRBJ1-6, with a tentative D call TRBD1 (6 bases). Trimming took off 4 bases at V and 7 bases at J, with 8 bases between the two ends. The CDR3 consists of 13 residues. Per the germline V gene, CDR1 is MRHNA and CDR2 is SNTAGT. CDR3 sequence: CASSGTENSPLHF. In DNA, the CDR3 is TGTGCCAGCAGTGGGACAGAAAATTCACCCCTCCACTTT.